One and the same sample provided the 29 T cell receptor beta chains below, sequenced in a study of blood T cell repertoires in COVID-19. Sequencing used immunoSEQ multiplex PCR; TCRdb keeps in-frame clones, though not all of them. The sample has more than 80,000 clones; around 86% are singletons. The sample taken for sequencing was peripheral blood. All receptors derive from a man aged 45 to 65 with active COVID-19.

The chain joins TRBV7-2 to TRBJ2-5; 7 bases fit TRBD1. The V gene end was trimmed by 3 bases and the J gene end by 2 bases; junction bases not matched to a gene: 6. Germline CDR1 is SGHTA and CDR2 is FQGNSA. The CDR3 covers 15 residues. In DNA, the CDR3 is TGTGCCAGCAGCTTGTTCGGGACAGAGCAAGAGACCCAGTACTTC. Protein product: CASSLFGTEQETQYF.

This clone was counted once. The J gene is TRBJ1-4, the V gene TRBV9; D is undetermined. The CDR3 covers 16 residues. The V gene lost 4 bases and the J gene lost 5 bases, with 18 bases spanning the gap. Germline assignment: CDR1 SGDLS and CDR2 YYNGEE. The DNA for the CDR3 is TGTGCCAGCAGCACCCACGAGGGAATCGGGAATGAAAAACTGTTTTTT. The encoded protein is CASSTHEGIGNEKLFF. Combining the CDR3 with reference TRBV9 and TRBJ1-4 gives the whole variable domain DSGVTQTPKHLITATGQRVTLRCSPRSGDLSVYWYQQSLDQGLQFLIQYYNGEERAKGNILERFSAQQFPDLHSELNLSSLELGDSALYFCASSTHEGIGNEKLFFGSGTQLSVL.

This clone came up once. The rearrangement links TRBV30 to TRBJ2-7; TRBD1 aligns across 7 bases. CDR3 size: 12 residues. With V trimmed by 4 bases and J by 2 bases, 2 bases remained unmatched. Germline V gives CDR1 GTSNPN, CDR2 SVGIG (reference sequence). The CDR3 here is CAWTGGTYEQYF. The CDR3 nucleotides are TGTGCCTGGACAGGGGGAACCTACGAGCAGTACTTC.

The chain uses TRBV14 and TRBJ1-1; no clear D. V lost 1 base to trimming and J lost 1 base, with 7 bases between them. This CDR3 is 14 amino acids long. CDR1 and CDR2 from the germline V gene are SGHDN and FVKESK. This CDR3 is CASSQVGGNTEAFF. CDR3 DNA: TGTGCCAGCAGCCAAGTCGGCGGGAACACTGAAGCTTTCTTT.

This sequence joins TRBV4-3 and TRBJ1-3, with unresolved D. CDR1 LGHNA and CDR2 YSLEER come from the germline V gene. The CDR3 covers 18 residues. V lost 0 bases to trimming and J lost 4 bases, with 19 bases between them. In DNA form, the CDR3 reads TGCGCCAGCAGCCAAGAACCAACGGCAGGTCTCTACGGAAACACCATATATTTT. Its translation is CASSQEPTAGLYGNTIYF.

This clone was picked up one time. The chain combines TRBV7-6 with TRBJ2-2, with D possibly matching TRBD1 (6 bases). The CDR3 is 18 amino acids. V lost 1 base to trimming and J lost 4 bases, with 19 bases between them. Germline V CDR1 and CDR2: SGHVS, FNYEAQ. In DNA form, the CDR3 reads TGTGCCAGCAGCTTAGAGGTATCAGGGGTCACACGCACCGGGGAGCTGTTTTTT. This sequence encodes CASSLEVSGVTRTGELFF.

V is TRBV24-1 and J is TRBJ2-5; no definite D call. There are 14 residues in the CDR3. Germline values: CDR1 KGHDR, CDR2 SFDVKD. The germline V and J ends were trimmed by 5 bases and 5 bases, with 14 bases remaining between them. DNA for the CDR3: TGTGCCACCAGTGGATGGATGGGCCCCGAGACCCAGTACTTC. It codes for CATSGWMGPETQYF.

This sequence joins TRBV27 and TRBJ2-2; 8 bases fit TRBD1. The length of the CDR3 is 15 residues. The germline CDR1 and CDR2 sequences are MNHEY and SMNVEV (reference sequence). The ends lost 6 bases at V and 4 bases at J; junction bases unmatched: 7. CDR3 amino acids: CASRRGQAFTGELFF. As DNA, the CDR3 is TGTGCCAGCAGGCGGGGACAGGCATTCACCGGGGAGCTGTTTTTT.

In its sample, this clone was seen once. J is TRBJ2-3 and V is TRBV7-9; D is unclear. The CDR3 has 14 residues. V was trimmed by 1 base and J by 2 bases, leaving 7 bases between them. Germline V gene sequence: CDR1 SEHNR, CDR2 FQNEAQ (reference sequence). The CDR3 loop reads CASSLEASTDTQYF. The CDR3 nucleotides are TGTGCCAGCAGCTTAGAAGCCTCCACAGATACGCAGTATTTT.

CDR3 protein: CASSQENWAQGNTIYF. Written as DNA, the CDR3 is TGTGCCAGCAGCCAAGAGAATTGGGCCCAAGGAAACACCATATATTTT. J is TRBJ1-3 and V is TRBV4-2; D is uncertain. V was cut by 0 bases and J by 4 bases, with 13 bases left in between. Germline assignment: CDR1 LGHNA and CDR2 YNFKEQ. The CDR3 extends over 16 amino acids.

This chain uses TRBV27 with TRBJ2-5; TRBD2 matches 7 bases. CDR3 length equals 14 residues. Trimming cost V 5 bases and J 5 bases; bases outside gene matches: 8. Germline V lookup: CDR1 MNHEY, CDR2 SMNVEV (reference sequence). This CDR3 is CASSHRDGRETQYF. The CDR3 coding sequence is TGTGCCAGCAGTCACCGGGACGGGAGGGAGACCCAGTACTTC.

The rearrangement joins TRBV7-2 to TRBJ2-3, with 9 positions matching TRBD2. The CDR3 sequence is 14 residues long. The J segment lost 11 bases and the V segment lost 3 bases, leaving 9 bases of the junction unmatched. CDR1 SGHTA and CDR2 FQGNSA come from the germline V gene. CDR3 DNA sequence: TGTGCCAGCAGCTTCGGGACTAGCATCGTGGGGCAGTATTTT. Translating gives CASSFGTSIVGQYF.

The chain joins TRBV19 to TRBJ2-5, with 7 positions matching TRBD2. The CDR3 length is 15 residues. Germline-derived CDR1 and CDR2 are LNHDA and SQIVND (reference sequence). V lost 5 bases to trimming and J lost 5 bases; unmatched junction nucleotides: 11. CDR3 amino acids: CASSPLDERGETQYF. The CDR3 DNA is TGTGCCAGTAGTCCCTTAGATGAGCGGGGTGAGACCCAGTACTTC.

The genes are TRBV7-9 and TRBJ2-1, with 8 bases fitting TRBD1. The V segment lost 2 bases and the J segment 7 bases; nucleotides outside the gene matches: 10. The CDR3 spans 16 residues. Germline V gives CDR1 SEHNR, CDR2 FQNEAQ (reference sequence). CDR3 in DNA: TGTGCCAGCAGCTTATTTTCAGGGGGCGATAGGAATGAGCAGTTCTTC. It yields the protein CASSLFSGGDRNEQFF.

The chain carries TRBV2 and TRBJ2-7; D perhaps matches TRBD1 (5 bases). Germline V gene lookup returns CDR1 SNHLY and CDR2 FYNNEI. The CDR3 is 12 amino acids. V lost 8 bases to trimming and J lost 3 bases, with 11 bases between them. CDR3 sequence (DNA): TGTGCCAGCGGAGCAGGGTTCTACGAGCAGTACTTC. The encoded protein is CASGAGFYEQYF.

In this sample, this clone turned up once. This rearrangement joins TRBV29-1 to TRBJ2-1; 8 positions match TRBD1. The CDR3 is 13 amino acids. The V gene's germline CDR1 is SQVTM and CDR2 ANQGSEA. The ends lost 7 bases at V and 5 bases at J; junction bases unmatched: 7. The CDR3 loop is CSGVRGLDNEQFF. CDR3 DNA: TGCAGCGGGGTCAGGGGGCTCGACAATGAGCAGTTCTTC.

The chain joins TRBV6-6 to TRBJ1-2, with a tentative D call TRBD1 (5 bases). The V end lost 0 bases, the J end lost 3 bases, and 14 bases lay between the germline ends. Germline V lookup: CDR1 MNHNY, CDR2 SVGAGI (reference sequence). This CDR3 region has 16 residues. This CDR3 is CASSYSSRAPYYGYTF. The CDR3 bases are TGTGCCAGCAGTTACTCGAGCAGGGCCCCGTACTATGGCTACACCTTC.

This sequence joins TRBV7-3 and TRBJ2-3; 10 bases line up with TRBD1. The CDR3 runs 15 residues. Germline V gives CDR1 SGHTA, CDR2 FQGTGA. After removal of 5 bases from V and 7 bases from J, the junction contained 9 bases not matched to a gene. The CDR3: CASSPGTGVYHTQYF. The CDR3 nucleotides read TGTGCCAGCAGCCCCGGGACAGGGGTTTATCATACGCAGTATTTT.

Only a few counts were recorded for this clone. The chain uses TRBV4-3 and TRBJ2-3; 9 nucleotides align to TRBD1. Germline values: CDR1 LGHNA, CDR2 YSLEER. Trimming at V came to 2 bases and at J to 3 bases, leaving 6 bases not matched to a gene. The CDR3 covers 16 residues. In DNA, the CDR3 is TGCGCCAGCAGCCAAAACAGGGGGCAACGGACAGATACGCAGTATTTT. It translates to CASSQNRGQRTDTQYF.

This chain uses TRBV7-2 with TRBJ1-4; 9 bases are a match to TRBD1. V was pared by 5 bases and J by 5 bases, with 3 bases of the junction left unmatched. The CDR3 extends over 14 amino acids. Per germline, CDR1 SGHTA and CDR2 FQGNSA. CDR3 loop: CASSPDRGNEKLFF. The CDR3 DNA sequence: TGTGCCAGCAGCCCTGACAGGGGGAATGAAAAACTGTTTTTT.

The CDR3 sequence is CASSLGLADYEQYF. DNA for the CDR3: TGTGCCAGCAGCTTGGGACTAGCGGACTACGAGCAGTACTTC. V usage is TRBV7-2 and J usage is TRBJ2-7; 11 nucleotides agree with TRBD2. The junction had 1 base not matched to a gene; V was cut back by 3 bases and J by 3 bases. Per germline, CDR1 SGHTA and CDR2 FQGNSA. The CDR3 is 14 amino acids.

The chain carries TRBV7-2 and TRBJ2-3; TRBD2 matches at 8 bases. This CDR3 contains 15 residues. Trimming took 1 base from V and 5 from J; bases not matched to a gene: 5. CDR1 SGHTA and CDR2 FQGNSA come from the germline V gene. CDR3 sequence (DNA): TGTGCCAGCAGCTTAGTGAGTAGCGGGGAAGATACGCAGTATTTT. Translation gives CASSLVSSGEDTQYF.

This rearrangement joins TRBV4-2 to TRBJ1-2, with D tentatively TRBD1 (6 bases). V was pared by 4 bases and J by 0 bases, with 12 bases between. The CDR3 totals 15 residues. Germline V CDR1 and CDR2: LGHNA, YNFKEQ. CDR3 in DNA: TGTGCCAGCAGCCCGGCGTGGGGGCCTAACTATGGCTACACCTTC. This sequence encodes CASSPAWGPNYGYTF.

This clone came up once. V gene TRBV6-4 combines with J gene TRBJ1-5; TRBD1 might be the D (6 bases). This CDR3 region has 13 residues. Trimming shortened V by 4 bases and J by 7 bases, and 11 bases separated the two germline ends. CDR1 is MRHNA and CDR2 is SNTAGT in the germline V gene. As DNA, the CDR3 is TGTGCCAGCAGTGCGTCAGGGGTGCAGCCCCAGCATTTT. It specifies CASSASGVQPQHF.

CDR3 sequence reads: CASSEGRTRTEAFF. Here the CDR3 DNA reads TGTGCCAGCAGTGAAGGACGGACTAGGACTGAAGCTTTCTTT. The rearrangement links TRBV6-1 to TRBJ1-1; unclear D gene. CDR1 MNHNS and CDR2 SASEGT come from the germline V gene. V lost 1 base and J lost 5, with 11 bases in between. The CDR3 spans 14 residues.

The chain couples TRBV19 to TRBJ2-3, with D possibly TRBD2 on 7 matching bases. The CDR3 runs 19 residues. V dropped 0 bases and J dropped 0 bases, with 19 bases sitting between them. Germline CDR1 and CDR2: LNHDA and SQIVND (reference sequence). The DNA of the CDR3 is TGTGCCAGTAGTATAGAGGGGGCAGGGAGGGGCTTTAGCACAGATACGCAGTATTTT. Its translation: CASSIEGAGRGFSTDTQYF.

V is TRBV7-9 and J is TRBJ2-2, with 8 bases aligning to TRBD2. This CDR3 spans 18 amino acids. Looked up from germline, CDR1 is SEHNR and CDR2 is FQNEAQ (reference sequence). The V gene end was trimmed by 1 base and the J gene end by 1 base; junction bases not matched to a gene: 8. CDR3 amino acids: CASSLGTGSGMNTGELFF. In nucleotides, the CDR3 is TGTGCCAGCAGCTTAGGGACCGGTAGCGGGATGAACACCGGGGAGCTGTTTTTT.

V is TRBV4-2 and J is TRBJ1-2; D unresolved. The V gene lost 0 bases and the J gene lost 2 bases, with 7 bases spanning the gap. This CDR3 has 14 residues. Germline assignment: CDR1 LGHNA and CDR2 YNFKEQ. CDR3 amino acids: CASSQDKRNYGYTF. CDR3 DNA sequence: TGTGCCAGCAGCCAAGATAAACGGAACTATGGCTACACCTTC.

The rearrangement links TRBV28 to TRBJ2-7, with 8 bases matching TRBD1. CDR3 length: 15 residues. V was pared by 1 base and J by 2 bases, with 4 bases of the junction left unmatched. From germline, CDR1 is MDHEN and CDR2 SYDVKM. CDR3 region: CASSLFGQGTYEQYF. CDR3 bases: TGTGCCAGCAGTTTATTTGGACAGGGTACCTACGAGCAGTACTTC.